The 19 T cell receptor beta chains below come from one sample, sequenced in a study of Tregs in tolerant kidney transplant recipients. Generated by immunoSEQ multiplex PCR, the TCRdb table keeps only in-frame clones and is missing some. Here the sample spans around 78,000 clones, 91% being singletons. The sequencing here drew on Tregs from blood, taken before the transplant. The receptor set was obtained from a human donor who received a combined kidney and bone marrow transplant.

The chain uses TRBV11-3 and TRBJ2-3; TRBD2 matches 12 bases. CDR1 and CDR2 from the germline V gene are SGHNT and YENEEA. With V trimmed by 2 bases and J by 2 bases, 2 bases remained unmatched. The CDR3 length is 16 residues. CDR3 DNA sequence: TGTGCCAGCAGCTTAAGACTAGCGGGAGCCACAGATACGCAGTATTTT. Translating gives CASSLRLAGATDTQYF. The full variable domain, completed using reference TRBV11-3 and TRBJ2-3, is EAGVVQSPRYKIIEKKQPVAFWCNPISGHNTLYWYLQNLGQGPELLIRYENEEAVDDSQLPKDRFSAERLKGVDSTLKIQPAELGDSAVYLCASSLRLAGATDTQYFGPGTRLTVL.

V and J are TRBV10-3 and TRBJ1-4, with no clear D. This CDR3 has 17 residues. Germline CDR1 is ENHRY and CDR2 is SYGVKD. The V end was cut by 0 bases, the J end by 3 bases, with 14 bases between. In DNA form, the CDR3 reads TGTGCCATCAGTGAGTCGTACAGCAAATCCCCTAATGAAAAACTGTTTTTT. Its translation: CAISESYSKSPNEKLFF.

The J gene is TRBJ2-5, the V gene TRBV5-1, with no clear D. This CDR3 spans 14 amino acids. The V end was cut by 1 base, the J end by 5 bases, with 12 bases between. CDR1 SGHRS and CDR2 YFSETQ come from the germline V gene. The CDR3 loop is CASSLSVPGETQYF. The CDR3 nucleotides read TGCGCCAGCAGCTTGTCTGTTCCCGGGGAGACCCAGTACTTC.

The J gene is TRBJ2-3, the V gene TRBV5-1; 9 bases map to TRBD1. Trimming took 3 bases from V and 4 from J; bases not matched to a gene: 6. The CDR3 has 15 residues. Per germline, CDR1 SGHRS and CDR2 YFSETQ. In DNA, the CDR3 is TGCGCCAGCAGCTGGACAGGGGTTTGGCCAGATACGCAGTATTTT. It codes for CASSWTGVWPDTQYF. Full variable domain (rest looked up from reference TRBV5-1 and TRBJ2-3): KAGVTQTPRYLIKTRGQQVTLSCSPISGHRSVSWYQQTPGQGLQFLFEYFSETQRNKGNFPGRFSGRQFSNSRSEMNVSTLELGDSALYLCASSWTGVWPDTQYFGPGTRLTVL.

The table lists this clone with a count of one. The rearrangement links TRBV27 to TRBJ2-7, with D perhaps given as TRBD1 or TRBD2 (5 bases each). The CDR3 is 12 residues long. CDR1 and CDR2 from the germline V gene are MNHEY and SMNVEV (reference sequence). V shed 3 bases and J shed 12 bases, with 15 bases lying between them. This chain's CDR3 is CASSFGGRVWYF. The DNA for the CDR3 is TGTGCCAGCAGTTTTGGAGGCAGGGTTTGGTACTTC.

The rearrangement links TRBV10-1 to TRBJ2-3; 7 bases are shared with TRBD1. Germline CDR1 WNHNN, CDR2 SYGVQD (reference sequence). The V gene end was trimmed by 5 bases and the J gene end by 2 bases; junction bases not matched to a gene: 7. The CDR3 sequence is 15 residues long. The CDR3 loop is CASSPDRVVTDTQYF. The CDR3 DNA reads TGCGCCAGCAGTCCTGACAGGGTGGTCACAGATACGCAGTATTTT.

V is TRBV5-1 and J is TRBJ2-1; 10 bases match TRBD2. Trimming removed 4 bases from V and 9 bases from J; junction bases left unmatched: 10. Germline-derived CDR1 and CDR2 are SGHRS and YFSETQ. The CDR3 runs 15 residues. The DNA for the CDR3 is TGCGCCAGCAGCCACCTAGCGGGAGAGGGCGGTGAGCAGTTCTTC. Translating it yields CASSHLAGEGGEQFF.

The rearrangement links TRBV28 to TRBJ1-2; D remains ambiguous. CDR1 and CDR2 (germline): MDHEN, SYDVKM. The CDR3 covers 13 residues. V was pared by 8 bases and J by 8 bases, with 18 bases between. The CDR3 reads CASGMLGLKGYTF. CDR3 nucleotide sequence: TGTGCCAGCGGAATGCTCGGGTTGAAAGGCTACACCTTC.

V is TRBV5-1 and J is TRBJ1-2, with D maybe TRBD1 (5 bases). V was clipped by 2 bases and J by 4 bases, with 9 bases between them. The CDR3 length is 13 residues. CDR1 and CDR2 from the germline V gene are SGHRS and YFSETQ. CDR3 coding DNA: TGCGCCAGCAGCTTTGAGGGGACCTATGGCTACACCTTC. It codes for CASSFEGTYGYTF. The full variable domain, in which reference TRBV5-1 and TRBJ1-2 provide the parts outside the CDR3, is KAGVTQTPRYLIKTRGQQVTLSCSPISGHRSVSWYQQTPGQGLQFLFEYFSETQRNKGNFPGRFSGRQFSNSRSEMNVSTLELGDSALYLCASSFEGTYGYTFGSGTRLTVV.

This sequence joins TRBV6-5 and TRBJ2-1; 7 bases map to TRBD2. The V gene's germline CDR1 is MNHEY and CDR2 SVGAGI. The CDR3 contains 14 residues. With V trimmed by 5 bases and J by 5 bases, 6 bases remained unmatched. The CDR3 loop is CASSGPGLDNEQFF. The CDR3 region has the DNA TGTGCCAGCAGTGGCCCCGGACTAGACAATGAGCAGTTCTTC.

This chain uses TRBV9 with TRBJ2-5, with 9 bases aligning to TRBD1. V gave up 4 bases and J gave up 4 bases; unmatched junction bases: 8. CDR1 and CDR2 from the germline V gene are SGDLS and YYNGEE. The CDR3 has 15 amino acids. DNA for the CDR3: TGTGCCAGCAGCCCGCACCCGGACAGGGGAGAGACCCAGTACTTC. Protein product: CASSPHPDRGETQYF.

The chain has TRBV6-5 and TRBJ1-5; D call uncertain. The CDR3 covers 14 residues. CDR1 is MNHEY and CDR2 is SVGAGI in the germline V gene. V lost 6 bases to trimming and J lost 3 bases, with 12 bases between them. CDR3 coding DNA: TGTGCCAGCAGGCGCCTAACTAACAATCAGCCCCAGCATTTT. Amino acid sequence: CASRRLTNNQPQHF.

This clone was seen a few times. The chain links TRBV4-2 to TRBJ2-7; D gene uncertain. CDR3 length: 14 residues. CDR1 and CDR2 from the germline V gene are LGHNA and YNFKEQ. Deletions cut 0 bases from V and 0 bases from J, with 6 bases between. For the CDR3, the DNA is TGTGCCAGCAGCCAAGATCAGGACTCCTACGAGCAGTACTTC. Protein: CASSQDQDSYEQYF.

The table lists this clone with a few counts. The chain employs TRBV11-2 and TRBJ2-7; tentatively, D is TRBD2 (5 bases). V was clipped by 5 bases and J by 3 bases, with 20 bases between them. This CDR3 comprises 16 residues. Germline CDR1 and CDR2: SGHAT and FQNNGV. The CDR3 region has the DNA TGTGCCAGCAGCCCCCCCCGTGGGAGATCTAACTACGAGCAGTACTTC. Protein sequence: CASSPPRGRSNYEQYF.

The chain couples TRBV5-1 to TRBJ2-5; TRBD2 aligns across 10 bases. The length of the CDR3 is 18 residues. V dropped 1 base and J dropped 4; count of bases not matched to a gene: 13. Germline CDR1 and CDR2: SGHRS and YFSETQ. The CDR3: CASSLWALAGKRVETQYF. The CDR3 region has the DNA TGCGCCAGCAGCTTGTGGGCACTAGCGGGGAAGAGGGTAGAGACCCAGTACTTC.

This sequence joins TRBV18 and TRBJ2-4, with D possibly being TRBD1 (5 bases). The V gene's germline CDR1 is KGHSH and CDR2 LQKENI. Trimming shortened V by 6 bases and J by 5 bases, and 20 bases separated the two germline ends. CDR3 length equals 16 residues. The CDR3 protein is CASSLLRRQGENIQYF. CDR3 in DNA: TGTGCCAGCTCCCTCCTTCGGAGACAAGGGGAAAACATTCAGTACTTC.

The chain combines TRBV6-1 with TRBJ2-7; D may match TRBD1 or TRBD2 (5 bases each). This CDR3 has 14 residues. V was trimmed by 7 bases and J by 3 bases, leaving 16 bases between them. Per germline, CDR1 MNHNS and CDR2 SASEGT. The CDR3: CASMNWGRSYEQYF. CDR3 DNA sequence: TGTGCCAGCATGAACTGGGGACGAAGCTACGAGCAGTACTTC.

Only a few counts were recorded for this clone. The chain is built from TRBV27 and TRBJ2-7; a possible D gene is TRBD2 (6 bases). Germline CDR1 is MNHEY and CDR2 is SMNVEV (reference sequence). The CDR3 has 15 residues. The germline V and J ends were trimmed by 1 base and 3 bases, with 13 bases remaining between them. As DNA, the CDR3 is TGTGCCAGCAGTTTATGGGGCGGGAAGGTCTACGAGCAGTACTTC. This codes for CASSLWGGKVYEQYF.

The rearrangement links TRBV28 to TRBJ2-7, with TRBD1 identical over 9 bases. CDR1 is MDHEN, CDR2 SYDVKM, per germline. The CDR3 runs to 16 residues. V gave up 6 bases and J gave up 6 bases; unmatched junction bases: 15. The CDR3 nucleotides are TGTGCCAGCAGCAATACTCGGTCCGGGACAGGGTCCGAGCAGTACTTC. It specifies CASSNTRSGTGSEQYF.